Following are 19 T cell receptor beta chains from one sample sequenced in a study of blood T cell repertoires in COVID-19. Data came from immunoSEQ multiplex PCR; TCRdb stores just in-frame clones and leaves some out. Seen here are about 260,000 clones, around 80% observed once, and the top ten hold under 4.5%. The sequencing sample was made of PBMCs or T cells enriched from blood (not recorded which). These receptors were taken from a man aged 30 to 39 with acute COVID-19.

The gene calls are TRBV9 and TRBJ2-3; 7 bases are shared with TRBD2. Germline V gene data show CDR1 as SGDLS and CDR2 as YYNGEE. The CDR3 spans 16 residues. V trimming: 0 bases; J trimming: 2 bases; junction bases outside the gene matches: 6. The CDR3 coding sequence is TGTGCCAGCAGCGTAGGAGTAGCGGGCTACACAGATACGCAGTATTTT. Amino acids: CASSVGVAGYTDTQYF.

This rearrangement joins TRBV28 to TRBJ2-7; D might be TRBD1 (6 bases). Per germline, CDR1 MDHEN and CDR2 SYDVKM. The CDR3 extends over 13 amino acids. V lost 7 bases to trimming and J lost 2 bases, with 12 bases between them. The CDR3 bases are TGTGCCAGCAATGGGGGACACACCTACGAGCAGTACGTC. The encoded protein is CASNGGHTYEQYV.

This rearrangement joins TRBV7-9 to TRBJ2-3; D may be TRBD2 (6 bases). CDR3 length equals 16 residues. CDR1 SEHNR and CDR2 FQNEAQ come from the germline V gene (reference sequence). Trimming took off 8 bases at V and 1 base at J, with 19 bases between the two ends. Written as DNA, the CDR3 is TGTGCCAGCCGCTCTTGGGAGGAGTCTGGCACAGATACGCAGTATTTT. Translation: CASRSWEESGTDTQYF.

The chain links TRBV5-6 to TRBJ2-3, with TRBD2 as a possible D gene (6 bases). Germline V gene sequence: CDR1 SGHDT, CDR2 YYEEEE. This CDR3 has 15 amino acids. The ends were cut back, 1 base at V and 2 bases at J, with 11 bases in the middle. CDR3 sequence: CASSLRVADTDTQYF. CDR3 DNA: TGTGCCAGCAGCTTGCGTGTAGCGGACACAGATACGCAGTATTTT. Full variable domain (rest looked up from reference TRBV5-6 and TRBJ2-3): DAGVTQSPTHLIKTRGQQVTLRCSPKSGHDTVSWYQQALGQGPQFIFQYYEEEERQRGNFPDRFSGHQFPNYSSELNVNALLLGDSALYLCASSLRVADTDTQYFGPGTRLTVL.

This chain joins TRBV5-6 and TRBJ2-7; D is undetermined. This CDR3 contains 13 residues. The V and J ends lost 4 bases and 5 bases respectively, with 13 bases between them. Germline V gives CDR1 SGHDT, CDR2 YYEEEE. As DNA, the CDR3 is TGTGCCAGCAGCGAGTTCCCGAGGCACGAGCAGTACGTC. Its protein product is CASSEFPRHEQYV.

This clone was recorded only once. This chain links TRBV27 with TRBJ1-6; 8 positions agree with TRBD1. Looked up from germline, CDR1 is MNHEY and CDR2 is SMNVEV (reference sequence). J lost 9 bases, V lost 6 bases, and 7 bases had no gene match. The CDR3 sequence is 14 residues long. CDR3 residues: CASSPDRGISPLHF. The CDR3 coding sequence is TGTGCCAGCAGCCCAGACAGGGGAATTTCACCCCTCCACTTT.

The chain couples TRBV15 to TRBJ1-6; no reliable D call. Deletions cut 4 bases from V and 14 bases from J, with 18 bases between. The CDR3 loop spans 14 amino acids. In germline, CDR1 is LNHNV, CDR2 YYDKDF (reference sequence). CDR3 loop: CATSTFLAEGALHF. The CDR3 DNA reads TGTGCCACCAGCACCTTCCTGGCGGAGGGAGCCCTCCACTTT.

The genes are TRBV12-2 and TRBJ1-4. TRBV12-2 has pseudogene status. CDR3 size: 17 residues. CDR3 in DNA: TGTGCAAGTCGCTTAGTTCGTCTCGCGGGAACTAATGAAAAACTGTTTTTT. Translated: CASRLVRLAGTNEKLFF.

V and J are TRBV29-1 and TRBJ1-4; 7 bases line up with TRBD1. Germline CDR1 reads SQVTM; CDR2 reads ANQGSEA. V gave up 7 bases and J gave up 7 bases; unmatched junction bases: 3. The CDR3 contains 11 residues. CDR3 nucleotide sequence: TGCAGCGCCGGGACAGTTGAAAAACTGTTTTTT. This translates into CSAGTVEKLFF.

This rearrangement joins TRBV6-5 to TRBJ2-1; no reliable D call. Germline lookup yields CDR1 MNHEY and CDR2 SVGAGI. V lost 8 bases to trimming and J lost 10 bases, with 15 bases between them. This CDR3 is 12 amino acids long. CDR3 in amino acids: CASGDGFREQFF. The CDR3 DNA follows: TGTGCCAGCGGAGACGGGTTCAGAGAGCAGTTCTTC.

The chain carries TRBV28 and TRBJ1-2; D perhaps matches TRBD1 (6 bases). CDR1 and CDR2 from the germline V gene are MDHEN and SYDVKM. CDR3 length: 14 residues. Trimming shortened V by 7 bases and J by 8 bases, and 20 bases separated the two germline ends. CDR3 DNA sequence: TGTGCCAGCAATCCGGCGGGGGCCCACCCGGGCTACACCTTC. Translating it yields CASNPAGAHPGYTF.

This chain connects TRBV10-3 to TRBJ2-7; TRBD1 agrees at 9 bases. The ends lost 6 bases at V and 1 base at J; junction bases unmatched: 4. Germline CDR1 is ENHRY and CDR2 is SYGVKD. This CDR3 has 14 residues. Written as DNA, the CDR3 is TGTGCCATCAGATCGGACAGGGGATCCTACGAGCAGTACGTC. Translation gives CAIRSDRGSYEQYV.

This clone came up a few times. This sequence joins TRBV10-3 and TRBJ1-3, with no clear D. Trimming shortened V by 3 bases and J by 0 bases, and 9 bases separated the two germline ends. CDR1 and CDR2 from the germline V gene are ENHRY and SYGVKD. CDR3 size: 15 residues. Here the CDR3 DNA reads TGTGCCATCAGTGACTTCGGGATCTCTGGAAACACCATATATTTT. Amino acids: CAISDFGISGNTIYF.

About this clone: A single base separates this from a much larger clone, so it may be a read error. The J gene is TRBJ1-1, the V gene TRBV7-3; D unresolved. There are 13 residues in the CDR3. With 2 bases removed from V and 1 base from J, the gap between germline ends came to 5 bases. Germline values: CDR1 SGHTA, CDR2 FQGTGA. CDR3: CASSLAGNTEAFF. CDR3 bases: TGTGCCAGCAGCTTAGCGGGGAACACTGAAGCTTTCTTT.

The chain combines TRBV4-1 with TRBJ2-7; a possible D gene is TRBD2 (6 bases). The CDR3 sequence is 15 residues long. V was trimmed by 1 base and J by 0 bases, leaving 10 bases between them. Per the germline V gene, CDR1 is MGHRA and CDR2 is YSYEKL. This chain's CDR3 is CASSQGGGSSYEQYV. The CDR3 nucleotides are TGCGCCAGCAGCCAAGGGGGAGGATCCTCCTACGAGCAGTACGTC.

The V gene is TRBV3-1 (or the pseudogene TRBV3-2), the J gene TRBJ1-4, with D tentatively TRBD1 (6 bases). The germline V gene encodes CDR1 LGHDT and CDR2 YNNKEL (reference sequence). The V end was cut by 4 bases, the J end by 4 bases, with 10 bases between. CDR3 length equals 14 residues. In nucleotides, the CDR3 is TGTGCCAGCAGCCCGGACAGTCTTAATGAAAAACTGTTTTTT. It yields the protein CASSPDSLNEKLFF.

This chain links TRBV6-5 with TRBJ1-6, with 9 nucleotides matching TRBD1. The CDR3 runs 14 residues. Unmatched junction bases numbered 3, after V lost 2 bases and J lost 10 bases. Germline V gene data show CDR1 as MNHEY and CDR2 as SVGAGI. This chain's CDR3 is CASSYGTGRSPLHF. CDR3 DNA: TGTGCCAGCAGTTACGGGACAGGGCGGTCACCCCTCCACTTT.

This chain uses TRBV12-1 with TRBJ2-7; the D segment call TRBD2 is taken from the table without a DNA check. TRBV12-1 represents a pseudogene. CDR3 length: 14 residues. The CDR3, as DNA: TGTGCCAGCAGCTGCCATAGCGGAACCTACGAGCAGTACGTC. This translates into CASSCHSGTYEQYV.

This chain joins TRBV5-5 and TRBJ1-1; no reliable D call. V lost 4 bases, J lost 1 base, and 5 bases lay in between. This CDR3 has 12 residues. The germline CDR1 and CDR2 sequences are SGHKS and YYEKEE (reference sequence). The CDR3 nucleotides are TGTGCCAGCAGCACAGAGAACACTGAAGCTTTCTTT. This codes for CASSTENTEAFF.